This TCR beta chain was documented in a study of PD-L1 blockade in urothelial cancer (dated by TCRdb to the late 2010s). For the wider study: Every patient began therapy in the mid-2010s and was given atezolizumab 1,200 mg intravenously every 3 weeks. About 85% of the roughly 29 patients were males with bladder-origin urothelial cancer, and about 65% of the 29 reported a prior smoking history. Patients had an ECOG performance status of 0 or 1 and had received between 0 and 3 prior chemotherapy regimens. Blood samples were analyzed 3 weeks after the start of treatment (second dose) and 6 weeks after the start of treatment. Blood samples yielded a median of around 140,000 T cells and roughly 83,000 unique TCRs, with median clonality roughly 0.084. The study, an exploratory multi-omic analysis, examined somatic, immune and clinical correlates of response to PD-L1 blockade with atezolizumab in urothelial cancer. Pretreatment tumor samples, along with matched peripheral blood serially collected before and after atezolizumab treatment, were subjected to TCR sequencing. Durable clinical benefit was defined as progression-free survival longer than 6 months, and TCR features were also tested against progression-free and overall survival. In the same patients, pretreatment tumors underwent whole exome sequencing and RNA sequencing in addition to TCR sequencing. Eight to ten patients achieved durable clinical benefit and roughly 20 did not. Some 30 patients had pretreatment blood TCR-seq, about 24 had at least one posttreatment blood collection, and about 24 had tumor TCR-seq.

A note on this clone: No antigen is known for it. No much larger clonotype is one base removed from it; base qualities were not supplied.

To estimate absolute template abundance from read counts, synthetic TCR analog templates were spiked into each PCR. TCRbeta CDR3 regions were amplified from genomic DNA with bias-controlled V and J gene primers using the immunoSEQ assay. Rearranged TCRbeta segments were sequenced at approximately 20X coverage. Under the source paper's analysis protocol: Sequencing errors were corrected by clustering, and CDR3s were annotated against IMGT so that V, D and J genes could be assigned. Downstream analyses used only productive TCRbeta rearrangements and left out out-of-frame or stop-codon sequences. Clonality was calculated as one minus the Shannon entropy normalized by the log of the number of unique productive sequences. Clones differing between time points or between blood and tumor were identified by Fisher's exact test with Benjamini-Hochberg correction at adjusted p below 0.01. TCRdb retrieved this table from immuneACCESS and kept in-frame rearrangements only. Not all clones are present; in checked studies, unresolved V genes account for under half, and no reason is known for the remainder. From that table come the V and J calls and clone size; the DNA was used to work out D and trimming. A total of around 110,000 clones appear in this sample, approximately 90% of them only once. Clones ranked in the top ten supply about 1.8% of the sample.

Beyond this particular receptor, the publication reports: Among patients with durable benefit, tumor-associated TCR clones showed greater expansion in peripheral blood 3 weeks after treatment started (n ≈ 20, p = 0.022). Improved progression-free and overall survival was found to be associated with pretreatment peripheral blood TCR clonality below the median. Because the sample size was small (n of about 27) and many of the analyses were exploratory, the results are meant to be hypothesis-generating.

The meaning of the sample's time point label: peripheral blood 6 weeks after treatment start. The cohort comprised 25 to 35 patients with locally advanced or metastatic urothelial carcinoma treated at Memorial Sloan Kettering on a trial protocol. Peripheral blood mononuclear cells were collected pretreatment and during treatment, with between 1 and 8 total time points per patient. The Qiagen DNeasy Blood extraction kit was used to purify genomic DNA from total PBMCs and tumor samples. PBMCs were collected pretreatment and during treatment, and were isolated and stored as previously described. The germline V gene encodes CDR1 SGHVS and CDR2 FNYEAQ. V was cut back by 5 bases and J by 4 bases, leaving a gap of 6 bases between them. The CDR3 measures 13 amino acids from cysteine to phenylalanine. Only CDR3 DNA is held: 39 bases, read in frame from base 1.

The sample in question was PBMCs, obtained around atezolizumab (anti-PD-L1) treatment. This clonotype originated in a man aged 55 to 70 with urothelial cancer. The chain uses TRBV7-6 and TRBJ1-6, with the D gene call left open. The DNA is as follows: TGTGCCAGCAGCCTTCAGTATAATTCACCCCTCCACTTT. It translates to CASSLQYNSPLHF. Beyond the CDR3, the reference TRBV7-6 and TRBJ1-6 genes provide the residues; the full variable domain reads: GAGVSQSPRYKVTKRGQDVALRCDPISGHVSLYWYRQALGQGPEFLTYFNYEAQQDKSGLPNDRFSAERPEGSISTLTIQRTEQRDSAMYRCASSLQYNSPLHFGNGTRLTVT.